This TCR beta chain was recorded in a study of T cells after yellow fever vaccination. Study-wide background: Fractions with few cells were prepared using SMART-Seq v4 Ultra Low Input. The study, taken as a whole, reports: Most clones from primary vaccination resurfaced after the booster (around 95% CD4, around 89% CD8).

In regard to this clonotype: Its antigen remains unidentified. This may be a read error: a much more frequent sequence differs by one nucleotide.

A universal primer site and UMIs were added as TCR cDNA was made by 5'RACE template switching. TCRdb passed the 5' RACE reads through MiXCR, listing each CDR3 protein once. Here the sample spans some 300,000 distinct CDR3 sequences, approximately 8% being singletons. V lost 6 bases and J 5 bases, leaving 13 bases between the germline ends. Germline lookup yields CDR1 LGHNA and CDR2 YSLEER. The CDR3 length is 13 residues. The specimen was PBMCs, collected 45 days after the first yellow fever vaccination. This clonotype was sampled from a man aged 18 to 30 who received the YFV17D yellow fever vaccine. The V gene is TRBV4-3, the J gene TRBJ2-5; TRBD2 is a possible D gene (6 bases). This CDR3 is CASSSGLCETQYF. CDR3 sequence (DNA): TGCGCCAGCAGTTCGGGACTCTGTGAGACCCAGTACTTC.